This T cell receptor beta chain appears in the sequencing data of a study of T cell repertoires in cytomegalovirus infection. TCRdb used MiXCR to reprocess the reads, holding one entry per CDR3 protein. The sample includes 350,000 to 500,000 distinct CDR3 sequences, about 33% of them seen just once. V gave up 0 bases and J gave up 0 bases; unmatched junction bases: 11. The CDR3 length is 18 residues. Per the germline V gene, CDR1 is SGHNT and CDR2 is YYREEE (reference sequence). The sequencing input was PBMCs. The receptor was derived from a human donor in good health (CMV status not recorded). Some clones in this sample may be carry-over from other donors' samples. J is TRBJ1-1 and V is TRBV5-4; 7 bases align to TRBD1. The CDR3: CASSLEPGTAIMNTEAFF. The CDR3 coding sequence is TGTGCCAGCAGCTTGGAACCAGGGACAGCGATTATGAACACTGAAGCTTTCTTT.